What follows are 14 T cell receptor beta chains derived from one specimen sequenced in a study of blood T cell repertoires in COVID-19. Assay: immunoSEQ multiplex PCR; the TCRdb copy retains only in-frame clones and omits some. The table includes approximately 250,000 clones, around 80% detected once. The specimen was peripheral blood. The receptors originated from a woman aged 40 to 49 who had recovered from COVID-19.

The chain uses TRBV7-6 and TRBJ1-6, with a weak D call TRBD1 (5 bases). The V gene lost 3 bases and the J gene lost 5 bases, with 14 bases spanning the gap. The CDR3 covers 16 residues. The germline CDR1 and CDR2 sequences are SGHVS and FNYEAQ. CDR3: CASSFRSTAHNSPLHF. CDR3 coding DNA: TGTGCCAGCAGCTTTAGATCGACAGCGCATAATTCACCCCTCCACTTT.

The chain joins TRBV7-2 to TRBJ1-2, with D possibly matching TRBD1 (6 bases). The V gene lost 4 bases and the J gene lost 5 bases, with 17 bases spanning the gap. Per germline, CDR1 SGHTA and CDR2 FQGNSA. This CDR3 comprises 15 residues. CDR3 amino acids: CASSSRTAGVYGYTF. DNA for the CDR3: TGTGCCAGCAGCTCGAGGACAGCTGGGGTATATGGCTACACCTTC.

Note on this clone: Other DNA sequences from this sample encode an identical CDR3 as well. The chain carries TRBV9 and TRBJ2-1, with D maybe TRBD2 (5 bases). Germline CDR1 SGDLS, CDR2 YYNGEE. The V and J ends lost 0 bases and 1 base respectively, with 11 bases between them. The CDR3 totals 16 residues. The CDR3 protein is CASSVGLAGSYNEQFF. The DNA of the CDR3 is TGTGCCAGCAGCGTAGGTCTAGCCGGTTCCTACAATGAGCAGTTCTTC.

This chain joins TRBV5-4 and TRBJ1-1; D may be TRBD1 (5 bases). The ends were cut back, 4 bases at V and 1 base at J, with 17 bases in the middle. Germline V gene sequence: CDR1 SGHNT, CDR2 YYREEE (reference sequence). The CDR3 is made up of 16 amino acids. The CDR3 here is CASSPPPGHRNTEAFF. In DNA form, the CDR3 reads TGTGCCAGCAGCCCCCCACCAGGGCACCGGAACACTGAAGCTTTCTTT.

The rearrangement joins TRBV24-1 to TRBJ2-3, with 12 positions matching TRBD2. Germline CDR1 KGHDR, CDR2 SFDVKD. This CDR3 has 17 residues. V shed 1 base and J 8 bases; nucleotides not matched to a gene: 9. CDR3 amino acids: CATSDFTSGGPSGTQYF. CDR3 sequence (DNA): TGTGCCACCAGTGATTTCACTAGCGGGGGGCCCTCCGGTACGCAGTATTTT.

CDR3 residues: CASSPGGSGANVLTF. In DNA form, the CDR3 reads TGCGCCAGCAGCCCAGGGGGCTCTGGGGCCAACGTCCTGACTTTC. The chain joins TRBV5-1 to TRBJ2-6; 7 nucleotides line up with TRBD1. The CDR3 has 15 amino acids. Trimming took 4 bases from V and 0 from J; bases not matched to a gene: 1. Per germline, CDR1 SGHRS and CDR2 YFSETQ.

The V gene is TRBV6-6, the J gene TRBJ1-1; tentatively, D is TRBD1 (5 bases). Germline CDR1 is MNHNY and CDR2 is SVGAGI (reference sequence). Trimming shortened V by 5 bases and J by 1 base, and 11 bases separated the two germline ends. This CDR3 has 14 amino acids. CDR3: CASSPTAPNTEAFF. The CDR3 DNA sequence: TGTGCCAGCAGTCCGACAGCTCCGAACACTGAAGCTTTCTTT.

The genes are TRBV5-1 and TRBJ2-1; 11 nucleotides align to TRBD2. Germline V gene lookup returns CDR1 SGHRS and CDR2 YFSETQ. V trimming: 4 bases; J trimming: 6 bases; junction bases outside the gene matches: 9. The CDR3 loop spans 16 amino acids. The CDR3 reads CASSLSGTSGLNEQFF. The CDR3 nucleotides are TGCGCCAGCAGCCTGTCCGGGACTAGCGGACTCAATGAGCAGTTCTTC.

This chain links TRBV24-1 with TRBJ2-3, with 8 positions matching TRBD1. V was pared by 3 bases and J by 5 bases, with 12 bases of the junction left unmatched. This CDR3 spans 17 amino acids. Germline values: CDR1 KGHDR, CDR2 SFDVKD. CDR3 loop: CATSDDGQGGAGDTQYF. CDR3 nucleotide sequence: TGTGCCACCAGTGATGACGGACAGGGCGGAGCAGGAGATACGCAGTATTTT.

The chain uses TRBV2 and TRBJ1-1; tentative D call: TRBD1 (6 bases). The CDR3 consists of 13 residues. Looked up from germline, CDR1 is SNHLY and CDR2 is FYNNEI. V was trimmed by 2 bases and J by 7 bases, leaving 11 bases between them. The DNA for the CDR3 is TGTGCCAGCAGTGAACAGGGGCAGGGTGAAGCTTTCTTT. Amino acids: CASSEQGQGEAFF. Full variable domain (outside the CDR3, taken from reference TRBV2 and TRBJ1-1): EPEVTQTPSHQVTQMGQEVILRCVPISNHLYFYWYRQILGQKVEFLVSFYNNEISEKSEIFDDQFSVERPDGSNFTLKIRSTKLEDSAMYFCASSEQGQGEAFFGQGTRLTVV.

The chain carries TRBV12-3 or TRBV12-4 and TRBJ2-3; D gene uncertain. The CDR3 loop spans 11 amino acids. V was shortened by 7 bases and J by 6 bases, with 8 bases between the two germline ends. In DNA, the CDR3 is TGTGCCAGCACCCAATCCGATACGCAGTATTTT. The encoded protein is CASTQSDTQYF.

V usage is TRBV7-9 and J usage is TRBJ2-5; D perhaps matches TRBD1 (5 bases). This CDR3 has 15 amino acids. The V end was cut by 1 base, the J end by 4 bases, with 13 bases between. Germline CDR1 SEHNR, CDR2 FQNEAQ (reference sequence). CDR3 residues: CASSLVVAGRETQYF. CDR3 bases: TGTGCCAGCAGCTTAGTAGTCGCAGGGCGAGAGACCCAGTACTTC.

This chain connects TRBV4-3 to TRBJ1-1; 7 bases are a match to TRBD1. Germline CDR1 is LGHNA and CDR2 is YSLEER. Trimming cost V 3 bases and J 8 bases; bases outside gene matches: 6. The CDR3 is 13 residues long. As DNA, the CDR3 is TGCGCCAGCAGCCAGATTGGACAGGAGGAAGCTTTCTTT. The encoded protein is CASSQIGQEEAFF.

This clone was counted only a few times. This chain links TRBV27 with TRBJ1-5; maybe TRBD1 (6 bases). The germline V and J ends were trimmed by 3 bases and 7 bases, with 10 bases remaining between them. CDR3 size: 13 residues. Germline V gene data show CDR1 as MNHEY and CDR2 as SMNVEV (reference sequence). CDR3 region: CASSLARGQPQHF. The CDR3 DNA is TGTGCCAGCAGTTTGGCCAGGGGACAGCCCCAGCATTTT.